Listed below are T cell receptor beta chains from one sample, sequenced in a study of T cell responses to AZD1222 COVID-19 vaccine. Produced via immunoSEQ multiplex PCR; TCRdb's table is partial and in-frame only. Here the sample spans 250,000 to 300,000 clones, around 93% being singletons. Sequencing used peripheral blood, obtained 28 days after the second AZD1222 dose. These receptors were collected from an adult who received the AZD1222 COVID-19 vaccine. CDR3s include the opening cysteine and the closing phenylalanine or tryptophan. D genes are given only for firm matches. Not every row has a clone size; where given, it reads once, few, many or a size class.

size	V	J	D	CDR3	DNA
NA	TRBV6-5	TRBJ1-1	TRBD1	CASSLAGGNTEAFF	TGTGCCAGCAGTTTGGCAGGGGGGAACACTGAAGCTTTCTTT
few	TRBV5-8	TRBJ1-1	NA	CASSPPGTTVRLYTEAFF	TGTGCCAGCAGCCCACCCGGGACAACCGTCCGCTTGTACACTGAAGCTTTCTTT
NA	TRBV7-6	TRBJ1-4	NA	CASSLPGRRTNEKLFF	TGTGCCAGCAGTCTCCCAGGGAGGCGGACTAATGAAAAACTGTTTTTT
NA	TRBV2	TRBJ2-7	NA	CASSEARQGHHEQYF	TGTGCCAGCAGTGAAGCCAGGCAGGGGCACCACGAGCAGTACTTC
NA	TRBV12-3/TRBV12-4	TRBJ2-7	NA	CASSPGQYEQYF	TGTGCCAGCAGTCCCGGACAGTACGAGCAGTACTTC
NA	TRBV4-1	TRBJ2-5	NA	CASSQGSQETQYF	TGCGCCAGCAGCCAGGGATCCCAAGAGACCCAGTACTTC
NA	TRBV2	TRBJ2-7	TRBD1	CASSAHRGGNYEQYF	TGTGCCAGCAGTGCCCACAGGGGTGGGAACTACGAGCAGTACTTC
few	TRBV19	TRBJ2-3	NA	CASSRETDTQYF	TGTGCCAGTAGTAGGGAAACAGATACGCAGTATTTT
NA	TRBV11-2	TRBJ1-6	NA	CASSLEGGPTSPLHF	TGTGCCAGCAGCTTAGAAGGGGGTCCGACTTCACCCCTCCACTTT
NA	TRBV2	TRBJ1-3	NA	CASSDYGGNTIYF	TGTGCCAGCAGTGATTACGGGGGAAACACCATATATTTT
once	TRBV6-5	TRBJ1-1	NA	CASSLGGNTEAFF	TGTGCCAGCAGTCTAGGGGGGAACACTGAAGCTTTCTTT
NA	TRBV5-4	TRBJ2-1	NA	CASSPRDLNEQFF	TGTGCCAGCAGCCCCCGGGACCTTAATGAGCAGTTCTTC
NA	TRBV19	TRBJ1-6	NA	CASSISNQGIGSPLHF	TGTGCCAGTAGTATCTCAAACCAGGGGATTGGGTCACCCCTCCACTTT
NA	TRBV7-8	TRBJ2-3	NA	CASSIMGDTQYF	TGTGCCAGCAGCATAATGGGGGATACGCAGTATTTT
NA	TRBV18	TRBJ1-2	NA	CASSVGPSNYGYTF	TGTGCCAGCTCAGTCGGGCCGTCTAACTATGGCTACACCTTC
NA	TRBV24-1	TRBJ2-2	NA	CATSDLPGELFF	TGTGCCACCAGTGATTTACCCGGGGAGCTGTTTTTT
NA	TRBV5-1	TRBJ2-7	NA	CASSVGSFSSAEQYF	TGCGCCAGCAGCGTTGGGTCCTTCTCAAGCGCCGAGCAGTACTTC
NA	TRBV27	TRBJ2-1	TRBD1	CASSWGQGAEQFF	TGTGCCAGCAGTTGGGGACAGGGGGCTGAGCAGTTCTTC
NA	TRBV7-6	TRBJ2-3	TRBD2	CASSSRLAGVGTDTQYF	TGTGCCAGCAGCTCTAGACTAGCGGGAGTCGGCACAGATACGCAGTATTTT
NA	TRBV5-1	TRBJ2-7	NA	CASSQQGLVTYEQYF	TGCGCCAGCAGCCAGCAGGGTTTGGTCACCTACGAGCAGTACTTC
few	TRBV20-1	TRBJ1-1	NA	CSARDGTEAFF	TGCAGTGCTAGGGACGGGACTGAAGCTTTCTTT
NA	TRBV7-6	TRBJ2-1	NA	CASSTRTNNEQFF	TGTGCCAGCAGCACCCGGACTAACAATGAGCAGTTCTTC
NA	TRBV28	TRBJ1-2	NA	CASSTGGGHYGYTF	TGTGCCAGCTCGACGGGGGGCGGACACTATGGCTACACCTTC